A single sample gave rise to the 17 T cell receptor beta chains below, sequenced in a study of T cells in pancreatic ductal adenocarcinoma. Surgery without prior neoadjuvant therapy was the treatment of the selected pancreatic ductal adenocarcinoma patients. Clones were read by immunoSEQ multiplex PCR, and TCRdb kept only the in-frame ones, dropping some. Among roughly 100,000 clones listed, more than 90% were seen once. The specimen was PBMCs. These receptors originate from a human donor with pancreatic ductal adenocarcinoma.

The CDR3 here is CASSPGLAGVLDEQFF. The CDR3 coding sequence is TGTGCCAGCAGCCCTGGACTAGCGGGAGTTCTGGATGAGCAGTTCTTC. The gene calls are TRBV7-7 and TRBJ2-1; 13 nucleotides line up with TRBD2. The CDR3 runs 16 residues. Trimming took 5 bases from V and 8 from J; bases not matched to a gene: 9. CDR1 and CDR2 from the germline V gene are SSHAT and FNYEAQ (reference sequence).

The V gene is TRBV5-1, the J gene TRBJ1-1; TRBD1 is a possible D gene (5 bases). V shed 0 bases and J shed 1 base, with 10 bases lying between them. This CDR3 comprises 15 residues. Germline V gene lookup returns CDR1 SGHRS and CDR2 YFSETQ. CDR3 in DNA: TGCGCCAGCAGCTTGGAAGGGGCGAGGAACACTGAAGCTTTCTTT. The encoded protein is CASSLEGARNTEAFF.

The chain couples TRBV4-1 to TRBJ2-4, with 9 bases lining up with TRBD1. Germline V lookup: CDR1 MGHRA, CDR2 YSYEKL. The CDR3 extends over 15 amino acids. Trimming removed 1 base from V and 7 bases from J; junction bases left unmatched: 5. In DNA, the CDR3 is TGCGCCAGCAGCCAAGGCACAGGGGGCAACAACATTCAGTACTTC. Translating it yields CASSQGTGGNNIQYF.

The chain has TRBV7-2 and TRBJ2-1, with a weak D call TRBD2 (6 bases). With 5 bases removed from V and 9 bases from J, the gap between germline ends came to 17 bases. Germline CDR1 and CDR2: SGHTA and FQGNSA. This CDR3 has 14 residues. The CDR3 bases are TGTGCCAGCAGCCAAGTCCGGAGGGCCAGTGAGCAGTTCTTC. Encoded protein: CASSQVRRASEQFF. The full variable domain, its missing parts supplied by reference TRBV7-2 and TRBJ2-1, is GAGVSQSPSNKVTEKGKDVELRCDPISGHTALYWYRQSLGQGLEFLIYFQGNSAPDKSGLPSDRFSAERTGGSVSTLTIQRTQQEDSAVYLCASSQVRRASEQFFGPGTRLTVL.

The V gene is TRBV5-1, the J gene TRBJ1-1; 7 nucleotides agree with TRBD1. With V trimmed by 4 bases and J by 1 base, 4 bases remained unmatched. This CDR3 has 14 residues. From germline, CDR1 is SGHRS and CDR2 YFSETQ. CDR3 sequence reads: CASSRGTENTEAFF. The CDR3, as DNA: TGCGCCAGCAGCAGAGGGACAGAGAACACTGAAGCTTTCTTT.

The chain has TRBV7-3 and TRBJ2-3, with 7 bases fitting TRBD2. V lost 1 base to trimming and J lost 2 bases; unmatched junction nucleotides: 6. Germline CDR1 is SGHTA and CDR2 is FQGTGA. CDR3 length: 16 residues. CDR3 protein: CASSLRPGGSTDTQYF. The CDR3 nucleotides read TGTGCCAGCAGCTTAAGACCGGGAGGTTCCACAGATACGCAGTATTTT.

The rearrangement links TRBV7-2 to TRBJ2-5; D may be TRBD1 (5 bases). Germline values: CDR1 SGHTA, CDR2 FQGNSA. This CDR3 has 13 amino acids. Trimming removed 2 bases from V and 7 bases from J, with 11 bases in between. CDR3 nucleotides: TGTGCCAGCAGCTTAAGTCAGGGTGCGACCCAGTACTTC. Translation gives CASSLSQGATQYF. The full variable domain, its missing parts supplied by reference TRBV7-2 and TRBJ2-5, is GAGVSQSPSNKVTEKGKDVELRCDPISGHTALYWYRQSLGQGLEFLIYFQGNSAPDKSGLPSDRFSAERTGGSVSTLTIQRTQQEDSAVYLCASSLSQGATQYFGPGTRLLVL.

With regard to this clone: One junction end does not reproduce the germline sequence, and a read error may be involved. This chain links TRBV11-2 with TRBJ2-2; TRBD2 matches at 13 bases. Germline V gene lookup returns CDR1 SGHAT and CDR2 FQNNGV. The CDR3 runs to 16 residues. The CDR3 reads CASSPGTSGNAGELFF. The CDR3 bases are TGTGCCAGCAGCCCAGGGACTAGCGGGAACGCCGGGGAGCTGTTTTTT.

V usage is TRBV7-8 and J usage is TRBJ2-3; TRBD1 matches 9 bases. Unmatched junction bases numbered 9, after V lost 5 bases and J lost 3 bases. The CDR3 contains 16 residues. The germline gives CDR1 SGHVS, CDR2 FQNEAQ. The DNA of the CDR3 is TGTGCCAGCAGCCTAGTGGGGACAGGGCGGACAGATACGCAGTATTTT. Its protein is CASSLVGTGRTDTQYF.

The chain uses TRBV4-1 and TRBJ2-7, with 11 positions matching TRBD2. Germline V lookup: CDR1 MGHRA, CDR2 YSYEKL. CDR3 length equals 17 residues. J was trimmed by 3 bases and V by 2 bases; bases with no gene match: 9. The CDR3 bases are TGCGCCAGCAGCCAAATGTTTATACTAGCGGGAGTCTACGAGCAGTACTTC. Its translation: CASSQMFILAGVYEQYF.

CDR3 in amino acids: CASSLVGRGETEAFF. As DNA, the CDR3 is TGCGCCAGCAGCTTGGTCGGCAGGGGGGAAACTGAAGCTTTCTTT. This rearrangement joins TRBV5-1 to TRBJ1-1; 7 bases line up with TRBD1. The CDR3 loop spans 15 amino acids. CDR1 SGHRS and CDR2 YFSETQ come from the germline V gene. V trimming: 0 bases; J trimming: 5 bases; junction bases outside the gene matches: 7. The full variable domain, completed using reference TRBV5-1 and TRBJ1-1, is KAGVTQTPRYLIKTRGQQVTLSCSPISGHRSVSWYQQTPGQGLQFLFEYFSETQRNKGNFPGRFSGRQFSNSRSEMNVSTLELGDSALYLCASSLVGRGETEAFFGQGTRLTVV.

This chain connects TRBV27 to TRBJ2-2; 13 positions match TRBD2. CDR1 and CDR2 from the germline V gene are MNHEY and SMNVEV (reference sequence). V lost 2 bases, J lost 8 bases, and 8 bases stayed unmatched. The CDR3 has 17 residues. The CDR3 coding sequence is TGTGCCAGCAGTTTAGGGACTAGCGGGATGGTCGGAGGGGAGCTGTTTTTT. Amino acids: CASSLGTSGMVGGELFF.

The J gene is TRBJ2-2, the V gene TRBV9, with 8 nucleotides matching TRBD1. This CDR3 has 15 residues. The V and J ends lost 5 bases and 0 bases, in that order; junction bases with no gene match: 3. CDR1 is SGDLS, CDR2 YYNGEE, per germline. The CDR3, as DNA: TGTGCCAGCAGTCCACAGGGGGCGAACACCGGGGAGCTGTTTTTT. It codes for CASSPQGANTGELFF.

The chain couples TRBV7-2 to TRBJ2-3, with 8 bases lining up with TRBD2. V shed 3 bases, J shed 4 bases, and the junction held 3 bases outside the gene matches. Germline CDR1 SGHTA, CDR2 FQGNSA. The CDR3 consists of 14 residues. This CDR3 reads CASSFSGGPDTQYF. DNA for the CDR3: TGTGCCAGCAGCTTCTCGGGAGGGCCAGATACGCAGTATTTT.

The chain carries TRBV4-1 and TRBJ1-5; D gene uncertain. V shed 0 bases and J shed 8 bases, with 20 bases lying between them. Germline CDR1 and CDR2: MGHRA and YSYEKL. The CDR3 consists of 17 residues. CDR3 nucleotide sequence: TGCGCCAGCAGCCAAGACGAAGGGCGGGGTAGATTTGAGCCCCAGCATTTT. Translating it yields CASSQDEGRGRFEPQHF.

This sequence joins TRBV5-1 and TRBJ2-2, with 7 bases that match TRBD1. Germline V gene sequence: CDR1 SGHRS, CDR2 YFSETQ. The CDR3 runs 14 residues. J was trimmed by 3 bases and V by 4 bases; bases with no gene match: 3. The CDR3 spells CASSPQGDTGELFF. The CDR3 nucleotides read TGCGCCAGCAGCCCGCAGGGGGACACCGGGGAGCTGTTTTTT.

The chain carries TRBV29-1 and TRBJ2-5; 16 bases match TRBD2. J was trimmed by 5 bases and V by 6 bases; bases with no gene match: 6. The CDR3 contains 15 residues. Germline assignment: CDR1 SQVTM and CDR2 ANQGSEA. CDR3: CSVTGTSGRVETQYF. Written as DNA, the CDR3 is TGCAGCGTGACCGGGACTAGCGGGAGGGTTGAGACCCAGTACTTC.